The rows below give T cell receptor beta chains drawn from one sample of a study of blood T cells in healthy people across ages. TCRdb ran MiXCR on the 5' RACE reads and lists one entry per CDR3 protein. This table has more than 1,400,000 distinct CDR3 sequences, 42% appearing once. Sequencing was done on a sample of blood. The receptors stem from a woman between 18 and 29 years old in good health. Both conserved end residues are part of each CDR3. A D gene is named only where the DNA matches it firmly. The size field is filled for only some rows; it gives once, few, many or a size class.

abundance: few; j_gene: TRBJ1-2; v_gene: TRBV6-1; d_gene: -; CDR3aa: CASRDSGSYGYTF; CDR3nt: TGTGCCAGCAGAGATTCCGGGAGCTATGGCTACACCTTC
abundance: -; j_gene: TRBJ2-1; v_gene: TRBV11-2; d_gene: TRBD2; CDR3aa: CASSLDSPLAGAYNEQFF; CDR3nt: TGTGCCAGCAGCTTAGATTCCCCACTAGCGGGGGCCTACAATGAGCAGTTCTTC
abundance: -; j_gene: TRBJ2-3; v_gene: TRBV20-1; d_gene: TRBD2; CDR3aa: CGVRTSGRPDTQYF; CDR3nt: TGCGGTGTTCGGACTAGCGGGAGGCCAGATACGCAGTATTTT
abundance: -; j_gene: TRBJ2-1; v_gene: TRBV28; d_gene: TRBD2; CDR3aa: CASQTSGGTGHEQFF; CDR3nt: TGTGCCAGCCAAACTAGCGGGGGAACGGGTCATGAGCAGTTCTTC
abundance: -; j_gene: TRBJ2-7; v_gene: TRBV27; d_gene: -; CDR3aa: CASRPIRDTTYEQYF; CDR3nt: TGTGCCAGCAGACCAATCCGGGACACGACCTACGAGCAGTACTTC
abundance: -; j_gene: TRBJ2-3; v_gene: TRBV12-3/TRBV12-4; d_gene: TRBD2; CDR3aa: CASSSPSGGANTQYF; CDR3nt: TGTGCCAGCAGTTCCCCAAGCGGGGGGGCTAATACGCAGTATTTT
abundance: few; j_gene: TRBJ2-5; v_gene: TRBV20-1; d_gene: -; CDR3aa: CSARDQGVETQYF; CDR3nt: TGCAGTGCTAGAGATCAAGGGGTGGAGACCCAGTACTTC
abundance: -; j_gene: TRBJ2-3; v_gene: TRBV7-6; d_gene: TRBD1; CDR3aa: CASSLVGAGTGFYTQYF; CDR3nt: TGTGCCAGCAGCTTAGTAGGGGCAGGGACAGGCTTTTATACGCAGTATTTT
abundance: -; j_gene: TRBJ2-3; v_gene: TRBV11-2; d_gene: -; CDR3aa: CASSRRSMAQYF; CDR3nt: TGTGCCAGCAGCCGAAGAAGTATGGCGCAGTATTTT
abundance: -; j_gene: TRBJ1-5; v_gene: TRBV5-1; d_gene: -; CDR3aa: CASSSTGGQPQHF; CDR3nt: TGCGCCAGCAGCTCAACCGGGGGTCAGCCCCAGCATTTT
abundance: -; j_gene: TRBJ2-5; v_gene: TRBV12-3/TRBV12-4; d_gene: -; CDR3aa: CASSLVLAPYF; CDR3nt: TGTGCCAGCAGTTTAGTGCTAGCTCCGTACTTC
abundance: many; j_gene: TRBJ2-4; v_gene: TRBV7-9; d_gene: -; CDR3aa: CASSSSPSRTKNIQYF; CDR3nt: TGTGCCAGCAGCTCGTCCCCAAGCCGAACTAAAAACATTCAGTACTTC
abundance: -; j_gene: TRBJ1-4; v_gene: TRBV2; d_gene: -; CDR3aa: CASSEEQGEKLFF; CDR3nt: TGTGCCAGCAGTGAAGAGCAGGGGGAAAAACTGTTTTTT
abundance: few; j_gene: TRBJ2-3; v_gene: TRBV20-1; d_gene: TRBD2; CDR3aa: CSARDAATSGSIREQYF; CDR3nt: TGCAGTGCTAGAGATGCGGCGACTAGCGGGAGCATTCGGGAGCAGTATTTT
abundance: -; j_gene: TRBJ2-3; v_gene: TRBV4-2; d_gene: -; CDR3aa: CASSQENGRGADTQYF; CDR3nt: TGTGCCAGCAGCCAAGAAAACGGGAGAGGGGCAGATACGCAGTATTTT
abundance: -; j_gene: TRBJ1-1; v_gene: TRBV12-3/TRBV12-4; d_gene: TRBD1; CDR3aa: CAGSSGQGGVNTEAFF; CDR3nt: TGTGCCGGCAGTTCCGGACAGGGTGGGGTGAACACTGAAGCTTTCTTT
abundance: -; j_gene: TRBJ2-1; v_gene: TRBV29-1; d_gene: -; CDR3aa: CSVGDSFSDYNEQFF; CDR3nt: TGCAGCGTTGGGGACTCCTTTTCGGACTACAATGAGCAGTTCTTC
abundance: -; j_gene: TRBJ1-6; v_gene: TRBV6-6; d_gene: -; CDR3aa: CASSYVAGDNSPLHF; CDR3nt: TGTGCCAGCAGTTACGTAGCAGGAGATAATTCACCCCTCCACTTT
abundance: few; j_gene: TRBJ1-2; v_gene: TRBV7-9; d_gene: -; CDR3aa: CASSSFTGVSLYGYTF; CDR3nt: TGTGCCAGCAGCTCCTTCACGGGGGTATCCCTCTATGGCTACACCTTC
abundance: -; j_gene: TRBJ2-7; v_gene: TRBV7-2; d_gene: -; CDR3aa: CASSFTPGSSYEQYF; CDR3nt: TGTGCCAGCAGCTTTACTCCGGGGAGCTCCTACGAGCAGTACTTC
abundance: -; j_gene: TRBJ1-1; v_gene: TRBV12-3/TRBV12-4; d_gene: TRBD1; CDR3aa: CASRPWTGGLNTEAFF; CDR3nt: TGTGCCAGCAGGCCTTGGACAGGGGGGCTGAACACTGAAGCTTTCTTT
abundance: -; j_gene: TRBJ2-6; v_gene: TRBV25-1; d_gene: -; CDR3aa: CASRDRTSGANVLTF; CDR3nt: TGTGCCAGCAGGGACCGAACCTCTGGGGCCAACGTCCTGACTTTC
abundance: few; j_gene: TRBJ2-1; v_gene: TRBV6-2/TRBV6-3; d_gene: -; CDR3aa: CASMGPTSHPNEQFF; CDR3nt: TGTGCCAGCATGGGGCCAACCTCCCACCCCAATGAGCAGTTCTTC
abundance: -; j_gene: TRBJ2-7; v_gene: TRBV20-1; d_gene: -; CDR3aa: CSASGGDIGYYEQYF; CDR3nt: TGCAGTGCTAGTGGGGGGGACATAGGCTACTACGAGCAGTACTTC
abundance: -; j_gene: TRBJ1-2; v_gene: TRBV6-2/TRBV6-3; d_gene: -; CDR3aa: CASSYSLARSLTNYGYTF; CDR3nt: TGTGCCAGCAGTTACTCTTTGGCCAGAAGCCTCACTAACTATGGCTACACCTTC
abundance: -; j_gene: TRBJ2-5; v_gene: TRBV2; d_gene: -; CDR3aa: CASRRGTQYF; CDR3nt: TGTGCCAGCAGGCGCGGGACCCAGTACTTC
abundance: -; j_gene: TRBJ1-2; v_gene: TRBV7-9; d_gene: -; CDR3aa: CASRIQSNYGYTF; CDR3nt: TGTGCCAGCAGGATCCAGAGTAACTATGGCTACACCTTC
abundance: -; j_gene: TRBJ2-3; v_gene: TRBV7-8; d_gene: TRBD2; CDR3aa: CASSYGLAVSTDTQYF; CDR3nt: TGTGCCAGCAGCTACGGACTAGCGGTTAGCACAGATACGCAGTATTTT
abundance: -; j_gene: TRBJ2-7; v_gene: TRBV30; d_gene: -; CDR3aa: CAWILPESPYEQYF; CDR3nt: TGTGCCTGGATCTTGCCTGAAAGTCCCTACGAGCAGTACTTC